In this sample, the clone carrying this T cell receptor (beta chain) turned up a few times. Its antigen remains unidentified. The data originate from a study of T cell repertoires in cytomegalovirus infection. Overall study context: Well-studied HLA-B-restricted epitopes and recently identified HLA-C-restricted epitopes of CMV were both used in the study. Indicated by public TCR beta signatures were CMV infection and matching HLA type.

CDR1 and CDR2 from the germline V gene are LGHNT and FRNRAP. V lost 7 bases and J lost 9, with 12 bases in between. This CDR3 spans 12 amino acids. TCRdb reprocessed the reads with MiXCR, giving one entry per CDR3 protein. Among under 500,000 distinct CDR3 sequences listed, about 39% were seen once. Study findings and constraints: HLA-C-restricted CMV clonotypes gave the most frequent clonotype in two of eight donors. Cumulated frequencies of public TCR beta families served to identify carriers of CMV plus the relevant HLA.

The starting material was cultured PBMCs, obtained from culture after CMV antigen stimulation. The V and J genes are TRBV12-5 and TRBJ2-2; a weak D match, TRBD1 (6 bases). This receptor was obtained from a human donor in good health (CMV status not recorded). Some clones in this sample may be carry-over from other donors' samples. In DNA, the CDR3 is TGTGCTAGTGCTCTGACAGGTCGGGAGCTGTTTTTT. This gives the protein CASALTGRELFF.